This T cell receptor beta chain was captured by sequencing in a study of cytomegalovirus exposure and HLA in healthy donors. With 60 Vbeta and 13 Jbeta primers, the PCR was carried out. Assay used: immunoSEQ multiplex PCR; TCRdb lists only in-frame clones, some missing. The table lists over 35,000 clones, around 62% of them singletons, with about 9% in the top ten. Notes on this clone: Its cognate antigen is unknown.

Study-wide results and limits: Analysis performed later found 15,000 or so TCR beta sequences associated with HLA alleles at 0.05 false discovery rate. Sequencing likely caused a cluster of highly shared sequence variants. TCR beta V segments were, for the most part, productive about 87% or about 30% of the time in an earlier analysis. For TCR beta chains, V- and J-gene trimming was later linked to a missense DCLRE1C variant.

This CDR3 contains 15 residues. The trim removed 5 bases at V and 3 bases at J, leaving 6 bases unmatched. Germline values: CDR1 SGHRS, CDR2 YFSETQ. This sequence originates from a human donor in good health. The source material was PBMCs. This chain joins TRBV5-1 and TRBJ2-3, with TRBD1 matching over 10 bases. CDR3 sequence (DNA): TGCGCCAGCAGTCCGGACAGGGGGGGGACAGATACGCAGTATTTT. It translates to CASSPDRGGTDTQYF.